The 12 T cell receptor beta chains below were found in one sample sequenced in a study of blood T cell repertoires in COVID-19. Measured with immunoSEQ multiplex PCR; TCRdb has only the in-frame clones, and not every one. The sample contains a few hundred thousand clones, 75% to 90% of which appear only once. The material sequenced was PBMCs or T cells enriched from blood (not recorded which). The receptors come from a woman aged 45-60 years who had recovered from COVID-19.

The chain recombines TRBV11-2 with TRBJ2-3; 8 positions match TRBD2. The CDR3 is 16 residues long. The ends lost 5 bases at V and 4 bases at J; junction bases unmatched: 11. Germline V lookup: CDR1 SGHAT, CDR2 FQNNGV. The CDR3 loop reads CASSQLRGGRPDTQYF. CDR3 coding DNA: TGTGCCAGCAGCCAGCTCCGGGGGGGACGGCCAGATACGCAGTATTTT.

The rearrangement uses TRBV3-1 (or the pseudogene TRBV3-2) and TRBJ2-7; the D gene is possibly TRBD2 (5 bases). V was shortened by 0 bases and J by 4 bases, with 13 bases between the two germline ends. From germline, CDR1 is LGHDT and CDR2 YNNKEL (reference sequence). The CDR3 covers 15 residues. The CDR3: CASSQECRGSYEQYF. DNA for the CDR3: TGTGCCAGCAGCCAAGAATGTCGGGGATCGTACGAGCAGTACTTC.

V is TRBV5-6 and J is TRBJ1-2, with TRBD1 matching 8 bases. V shed 3 bases and J 2 bases; nucleotides not matched to a gene: 6. Germline V lookup: CDR1 SGHDT, CDR2 YYEEEE. The CDR3 runs to 15 residues. The CDR3 is CASSYSRTGNYGYTF. Written as DNA, the CDR3 is TGTGCCAGCAGCTATTCCCGGACAGGGAACTATGGCTACACCTTC.

The rearrangement joins TRBV12-3 or TRBV12-4 to TRBJ2-3; D unclear. V dropped 2 bases and J dropped 8 bases, with 5 bases sitting between them. This CDR3 contains 11 residues. The CDR3 coding sequence is TGTGCCAGCAGTTTACCGGGTACGCAGTATTTT. Translation gives CASSLPGTQYF.

CDR3 protein: CATRFRSTQYF. The CDR3 nucleotides are TGTGCCACCCGTTTTCGGAGTACGCAGTATTTT. The rearrangement links TRBV21-1 to TRBJ2-3; TRBD2 is the table's D call, not checked against the DNA. TRBV21-1 is given as a pseudogene. This CDR3 has 11 residues.

This rearrangement joins TRBV3-1 (or the pseudogene TRBV3-2) to TRBJ2-7; D is undetermined. This CDR3 has 14 residues. Trimming took off 1 base at V and 6 bases at J, with 13 bases between the two ends. The germline V gene has CDR1 LGHDT and CDR2 YNNKEL (reference sequence). Here the CDR3 reads CASSQAAGSREQYF. The CDR3 region has the DNA TGTGCCAGCAGCCAAGCTGCCGGGTCTCGCGAGCAGTACTTC.

The CDR3 DNA reads TGTGCCAGCTCACCAGCGGACAGGGTTTACGAGCAGTACTTC. It specifies CASSPADRVYEQYF. The chain recombines TRBV18 with TRBJ2-7, with 8 bases fitting TRBD1. CDR1 and CDR2 (germline): KGHSH, LQKENI. With 2 bases clipped from V and 4 bases from J, the junction kept 4 bases outside the gene matches. The CDR3 spans 14 residues.

V usage is TRBV4-3 and J usage is TRBJ2-1; 9 positions agree with TRBD2. Germline V gene data show CDR1 as LGHNA and CDR2 as YSLEER. The CDR3 sequence is 15 residues long. J gave up 4 bases and V 4 bases, and 5 bases lay outside the gene matches. The CDR3, as DNA: TGCGCCAGCAGCCCCCGACTAGCGGCTTACAATGAGCAGTTCTTC. This translates into CASSPRLAAYNEQFF.

The chain carries TRBV7-8 and TRBJ2-1, with 10 bases fitting TRBD2. The CDR3 has 14 amino acids. With 5 bases clipped from V and 5 bases from J, the junction kept 3 bases outside the gene matches. Germline lookup yields CDR1 SGHVS and CDR2 FQNEAQ. This CDR3 reads CASSSGRGDNEQFF. The CDR3 nucleotides read TGTGCCAGCAGCAGCGGGAGGGGTGACAATGAGCAGTTCTTC.

The chain recombines TRBV6-5 with TRBJ1-5; 8 bases line up with TRBD1. In germline, CDR1 is MNHEY, CDR2 SVGAGI. The CDR3 runs to 15 residues. V was clipped by 9 bases and J by 0 bases; unmatched bases: 7. Here the CDR3 reads CASTGGFGSNQPQHF. The CDR3 region has the DNA TGTGCCAGTACAGGGGGATTTGGTAGCAATCAGCCCCAGCATTTT.

The gene calls are TRBV6-1 and TRBJ1-2; 7 positions agree with TRBD1. The CDR3 length is 17 residues. CDR1 MNHNS and CDR2 SASEGT come from the germline V gene. The J segment lost 0 bases and the V segment lost 4 bases, leaving 11 bases of the junction unmatched. The CDR3 sequence is CASSGPLRDRANYGYTF. CDR3 coding DNA: TGTGCCAGCAGTGGGCCCCTCCGGGACAGAGCTAACTATGGCTACACCTTC.

The chain couples TRBV5-1 to TRBJ1-1; D is perhaps TRBD1 (6 bases). V lost 5 bases and J 6 bases, leaving 11 bases between the germline ends. Germline CDR1 and CDR2: SGHRS and YFSETQ. The CDR3 has 12 amino acids. CDR3 in DNA: TGCGCCAGCAGAGGGGCAGGGGCTGAAGCTTTCTTT. It encodes CASRGAGAEAFF. The full variable domain, its missing parts supplied by reference TRBV5-1 and TRBJ1-1, is KAGVTQTPRYLIKTRGQQVTLSCSPISGHRSVSWYQQTPGQGLQFLFEYFSETQRNKGNFPGRFSGRQFSNSRSEMNVSTLELGDSALYLCASRGAGAEAFFGQGTRLTVV.